Detailed here is one T cell receptor (beta chain). Antigen unknown. Alopecia areata patients provided lesional scalp punch biopsies and peripheral blood, both collected for the study. Extraction of RNA preceded its reverse transcription into cDNA, which served as the sequencing template. Using immunoSEQ multiplex PCR, the repertoire was profiled, and TCRdb retains in-frame clones only, with some absent. The sample lists about 140,000 clones; approximately 50% were seen once. This record belongs to a study of CD8+ T cells in alopecia areata. Study in general: The drug, oral tofacitinib, was given to treated patients at 5 to 10 mg twice daily.

Trimming stripped 9 bases from V and 2 bases from J, with 15 bases between. The CDR3 is 14 residues long. Broader study findings: Researchers reported that TCR sharing among patients proved less clear than in mice, possibly HLA-linked. Lesional scalp displayed greater clonality than normal scalp, most notably in alopecia totalis/universalis.

The sample in question was CD4+ T cells sorted from blood, obtained at week 0. This TCR was sampled from a human donor with alopecia areata. The chain carries TRBV23-1 and TRBJ2-3, with D perhaps matching TRBD2 (5 bases). TRBV23-1 is given ORF status, its function remaining uncertain. The CDR3 DNA reads as TGCGCCAGGCTTCCAAAGCGGAACACAGATACGCAGTATTTT. Protein sequence: CARLPKRNTDTQYF.